The sequence of this T cell receptor beta chain was determined in a study of shared clonotypes between healthy human individuals (dated by TCRdb to 2020 to 2022). About the investigation overall: A few men and a couple of women, aged 18 to 49 years, made up the cohort. To estimate repertoire size and how much clonotype sharing occurs between individuals, the study deeply sequenced the blood TCR repertoires of several healthy adults. To increase sequencing depth and limit assay-specific biases, TCR repertoire library preparation and sequencing were carried out by different laboratories using diverse techniques. Leukapheresis yielded between about 0.9 and 8.9 billion PBMCs per donor.

Findings and caveats that apply to the study as a whole: Only blood was sampled, and tissue TCR repertoires likely differ from those in blood. Based on pairwise subsampling, the degree of clonotype sharing among donors was expected to be affected by sequencing depth. Because the study included a small number of donors, the genetic and exposure-history diversity represented was limited.

Inclusive of the bounding cysteine and phenylalanine, the CDR3 is 15 residues long. Only the CDR3 part of the read is kept: 45 bases, read in frame from the first base. CDR1 and CDR2, per the germline V gene, are SGHTA and FQGNSA. At the junction V is shortened by 5 bases and J by 0 bases, with 11 bases in between. Donors were healthy HIV-negative adults with no recently reported acute infections or vaccinations. Every donor was a Caucasian adult living in Nashville, Tennessee, USA. For unsorted samples, 75 million to 90 million PBMCs were counted, and genomic DNA was extracted using the QIAamp DNA Blood Mini kit. Blood was obtained by leukapheresis, after which PBMCs were separated by Ficoll-Histopaque density gradient centrifugation and cryopreserved in liquid nitrogen vapor phase. TCR CDR3 regions were amplified from genomic DNA by multiplex PCR using the deep immunoSEQ assay. Extracted genomic DNA from each cell subset was spread evenly across all wells of several immunoSEQ 96-well plates, with each plate serving as a replicate. Each replicate PCR for unsorted PBMC received about 300 ng genomic DNA, equal to tens of thousands of T cell genomes. Ten immunoSEQ deep assay plates were used to sequence the unsorted PBMC genomic DNA. Purified libraries were measured with a Qubit 3.0 fluorometer, size-checked on a Bioanalyzer 2100, and measured again with the KAPA Library Quantification kit. Each immunoSEQ 96-well plate was sequenced on its own single-read 150-cycle Illumina NextSeq 550 flow cell. The original pipeline was this. Because the immunoSEQ output held only junctional sequences and lacked quality scores, the filtering could not match the filtering applied to full-length reads. To assign V/J genes and CDR3, sequences were annotated using PyIR, a Python wrapper for IgBLAST v1.9, with IMGT germline references. Reads with weak V/J assignments (E-value above 1e-6), missing CDR3, stop codons, out-of-frame junctions, or ambiguous translated residues were removed. V3J clonotypes were defined as sequences sharing an identical inferred V gene, J gene, and CDR3 amino acid sequence. Percentage overlap between repertoires was computed as shared unique clonotypes divided by the size of the smaller repertoire. Richness of each repertoire was evaluated using RTK rarefaction, the Chao1 estimator, and Recon v2.1 estimates of unobserved clonotypes. Entries here come from immuneACCESS through TCRdb and include only in-frame sequences with V and J called. Some clones fail to appear in such tables; in the studies checked, an unresolved V gene covers under half of the shortfall, and the cause of the remainder is unknown. The V and J calls and clone size were taken over from that table, and D and trimming were inferred from the DNA. In this sample the table shows about half a million clones, 70% to 85% of which occur a single time. Clones ranked in the top ten supply over 9.5% of the sample.

With respect to this clone: Its antigen has not been determined. There are no base qualities to consult, and no much larger clone falls within one base.

The TCR comes from a woman aged 40-49 years in good health. Some clones in this sample may be carry-over from other donors' samples. Rearrangement joined TRBV7-2 to TRBJ2-1; the D gene is not confidently resolved. Sequencing was performed on PBMCs. The DNA sequence is as follows: TGTGCCAGCAGCCTTACTGTGGGCTCCTACAATGAGCAGTTCTTC. It translates as CASSLTVGSYNEQFF.